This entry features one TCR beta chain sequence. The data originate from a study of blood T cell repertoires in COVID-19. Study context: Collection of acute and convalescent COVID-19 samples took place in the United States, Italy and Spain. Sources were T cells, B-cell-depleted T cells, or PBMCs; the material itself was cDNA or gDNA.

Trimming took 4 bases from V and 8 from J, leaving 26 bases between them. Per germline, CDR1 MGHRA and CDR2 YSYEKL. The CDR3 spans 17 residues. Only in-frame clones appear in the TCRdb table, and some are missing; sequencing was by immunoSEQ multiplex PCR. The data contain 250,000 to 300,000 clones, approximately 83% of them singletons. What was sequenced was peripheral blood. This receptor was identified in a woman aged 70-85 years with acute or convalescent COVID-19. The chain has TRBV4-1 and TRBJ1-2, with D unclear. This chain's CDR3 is CASSPDPGGAAYLGYTF. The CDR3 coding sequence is TGCGCCAGCAGCCCTGACCCCGGCGGTGCAGCCTACCTAGGCTACACCTTC.